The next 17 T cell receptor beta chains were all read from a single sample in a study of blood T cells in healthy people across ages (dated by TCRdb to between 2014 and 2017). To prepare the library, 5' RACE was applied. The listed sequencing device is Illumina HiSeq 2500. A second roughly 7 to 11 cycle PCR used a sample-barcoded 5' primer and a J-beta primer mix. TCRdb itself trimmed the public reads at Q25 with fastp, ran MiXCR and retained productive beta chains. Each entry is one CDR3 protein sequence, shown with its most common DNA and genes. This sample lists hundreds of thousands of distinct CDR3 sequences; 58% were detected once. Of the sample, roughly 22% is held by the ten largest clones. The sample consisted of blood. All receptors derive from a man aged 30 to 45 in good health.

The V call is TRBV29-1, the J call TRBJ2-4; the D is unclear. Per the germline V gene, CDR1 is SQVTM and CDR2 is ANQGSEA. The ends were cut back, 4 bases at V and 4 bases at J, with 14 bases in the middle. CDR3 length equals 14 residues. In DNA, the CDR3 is TGCAGCGTTGTAGACCAGGAGCTAAAAAACATTCAGTACTTC. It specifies CSVVDQELKNIQYF.

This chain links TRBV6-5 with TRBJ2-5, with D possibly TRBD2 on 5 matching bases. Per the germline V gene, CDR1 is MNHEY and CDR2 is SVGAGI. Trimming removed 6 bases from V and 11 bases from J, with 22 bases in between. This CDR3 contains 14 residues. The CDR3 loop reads CASSQTRQLREQYF. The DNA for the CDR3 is TGTGCCAGCAGCCAAACCCGACAATTGAGGGAGCAGTACTTC.

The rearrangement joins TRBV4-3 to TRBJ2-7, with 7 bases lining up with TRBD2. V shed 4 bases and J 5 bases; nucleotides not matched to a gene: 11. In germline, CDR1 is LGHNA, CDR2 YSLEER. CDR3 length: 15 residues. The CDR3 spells CASSPGRGNLDEQYF. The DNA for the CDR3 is TGCGCCAGCAGCCCGGGGAGGGGAAACTTAGACGAGCAGTACTTC.

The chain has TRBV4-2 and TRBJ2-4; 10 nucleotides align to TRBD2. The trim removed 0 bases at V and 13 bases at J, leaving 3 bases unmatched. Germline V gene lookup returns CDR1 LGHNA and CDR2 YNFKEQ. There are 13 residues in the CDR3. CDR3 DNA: TGTGCCAGCAGCCAAGACACTAGCGGGGTGCAGTACTTC. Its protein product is CASSQDTSGVQYF.

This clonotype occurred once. The CDR3 here is CASSLILNTEAFF. CDR3 DNA sequence: TGTGCCAGCAGTTTAATCCTTAACACTGAAGCTTTCTTT. This chain links TRBV12-3 or TRBV12-4 with TRBJ1-1, with D hard to call. V was cut by 2 bases and J by 2 bases, with 6 bases left in between. The CDR3 contains 13 residues.

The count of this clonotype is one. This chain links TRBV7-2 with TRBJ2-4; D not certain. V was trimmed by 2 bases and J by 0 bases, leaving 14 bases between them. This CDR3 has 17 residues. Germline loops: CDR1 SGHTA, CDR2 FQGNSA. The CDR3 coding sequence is TGTGCCAGCAGCTTAAGGTGGGCGGCCGCAGCCAAAAACATTCAGTACTTC. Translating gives CASSLRWAAAAKNIQYF.

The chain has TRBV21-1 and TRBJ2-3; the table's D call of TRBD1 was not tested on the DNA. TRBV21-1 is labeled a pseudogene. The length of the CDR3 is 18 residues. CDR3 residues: CASTRPPPDRGLEDTQYF. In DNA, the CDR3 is TGTGCCAGCACCAGGCCGCCCCCGGACAGGGGGCTTGAGGATACGCAGTATTTT.

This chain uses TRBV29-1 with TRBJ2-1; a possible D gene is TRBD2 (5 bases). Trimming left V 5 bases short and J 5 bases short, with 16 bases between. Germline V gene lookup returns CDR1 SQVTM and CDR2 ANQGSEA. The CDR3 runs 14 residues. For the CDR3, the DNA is TGCAGCGTTAAGAGGGAGTTCGCGAACAATGAGCAGTTCTTC. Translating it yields CSVKREFANNEQFF.

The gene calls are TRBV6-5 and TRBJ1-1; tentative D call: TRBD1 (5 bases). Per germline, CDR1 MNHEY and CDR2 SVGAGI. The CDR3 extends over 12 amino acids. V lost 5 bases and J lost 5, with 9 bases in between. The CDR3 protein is CASSDSPTEAFF. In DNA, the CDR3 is TGTGCCAGCAGTGACAGTCCGACTGAAGCTTTCTTT.

The CDR3 DNA follows: TGTGCCAGCAGCCAAGAACTGAACTACGAGCAGTACTTC. Encoded protein: CASSQELNYEQYF. The rearrangement joins TRBV4-2 to TRBJ2-7; D is unclear. The CDR3 length is 13 residues. V lost 0 bases, J lost 3 bases, and 6 bases lay in between. Looked up from germline, CDR1 is LGHNA and CDR2 is YNFKEQ.

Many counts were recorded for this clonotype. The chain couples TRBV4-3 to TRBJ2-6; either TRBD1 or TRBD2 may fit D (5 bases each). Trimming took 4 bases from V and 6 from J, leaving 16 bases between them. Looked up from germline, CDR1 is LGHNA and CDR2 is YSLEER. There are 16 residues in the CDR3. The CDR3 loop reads CASSLYRDPEANVLTF. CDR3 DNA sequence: TGCGCCAGCAGCCTGTACCGGGACCCGGAGGCCAACGTCCTGACTTTC.

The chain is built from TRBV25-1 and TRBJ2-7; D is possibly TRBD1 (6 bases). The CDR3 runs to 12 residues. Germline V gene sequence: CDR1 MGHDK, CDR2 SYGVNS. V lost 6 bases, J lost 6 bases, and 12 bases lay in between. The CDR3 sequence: CASSRDICEQYF. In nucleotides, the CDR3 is TGTGCCAGCAGCCGGGACATTTGCGAGCAGTACTTC.

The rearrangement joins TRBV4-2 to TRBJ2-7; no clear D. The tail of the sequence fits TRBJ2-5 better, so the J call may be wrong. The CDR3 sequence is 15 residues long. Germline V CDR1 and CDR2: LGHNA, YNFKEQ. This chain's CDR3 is CASSPNPQGKETQYF. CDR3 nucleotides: TGTGCCAGCAGCCCAAACCCCCAAGGAAAAGAGACCCAGTACTTC.

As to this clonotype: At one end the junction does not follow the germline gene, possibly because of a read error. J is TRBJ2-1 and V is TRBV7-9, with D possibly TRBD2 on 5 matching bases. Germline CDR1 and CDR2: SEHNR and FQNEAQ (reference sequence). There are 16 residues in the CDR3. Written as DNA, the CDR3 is TGTGCCAGCAGCGCAAAGGTTGGGAGCTCCTACAATGAGCAGTACTTT. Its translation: CASSAKVGSSYNEQYF.

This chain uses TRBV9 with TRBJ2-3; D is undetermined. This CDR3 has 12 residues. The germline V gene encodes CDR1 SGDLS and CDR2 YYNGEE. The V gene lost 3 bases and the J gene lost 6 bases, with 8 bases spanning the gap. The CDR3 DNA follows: TGTGCCAGCAGCGCCAAACCGGATACGCAGTATTTT. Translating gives CASSAKPDTQYF.

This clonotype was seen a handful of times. The DNA for the CDR3 is TGTGCCAGCAGCCCGGACGGAGGGACCGATGAGCAGTTCTTC. It translates to CASSPDGGTDEQFF. V is TRBV7-2 and J is TRBJ2-1; D may be TRBD2 (6 bases). Germline loops: CDR1 SGHTA, CDR2 FQGNSA. The V end was cut by 5 bases, the J end by 8 bases, with 16 bases between. The length of the CDR3 is 14 residues. Full variable domain (outside the CDR3, taken from reference TRBV7-2 and TRBJ2-1): GAGVSQSPSNKVTEKGKDVELRCDPISGHTALYWYRQSLGQGLEFLIYFQGNSAPDKSGLPSDRFSAERTGGSVSTLTIQRTQQEDSAVYLCASSPDGGTDEQFFGPGTRLTVL.

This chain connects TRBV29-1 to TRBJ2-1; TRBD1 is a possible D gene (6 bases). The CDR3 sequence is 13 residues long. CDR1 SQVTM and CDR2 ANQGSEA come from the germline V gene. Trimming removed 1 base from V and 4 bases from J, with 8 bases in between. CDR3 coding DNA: TGCAGCGTTGAAGTGGACAGTTACAATGAGCAGTTCTTC. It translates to CSVEVDSYNEQFF.